This T cell receptor beta chain was sequenced in a study of blood T cell repertoires in COVID-19. TCRdb keeps only in-frame clones here, not all; method: immunoSEQ multiplex PCR. In the table there are hundreds of thousands of clones, over 75% of which are singletons. The ends were cut back, 4 bases at V and 6 bases at J, with 13 bases in the middle. Germline CDR1 and CDR2: MGHRA and YSYEKL. The CDR3 runs 14 residues. The chain employs TRBV4-1 and TRBJ2-1, with D possibly TRBD1 on 5 matching bases. This receptor was identified in a woman between 18 and 29 years old who had been exposed to COVID-19. Sequencing was done on a sample of PBMCs or T cells enriched from blood (not recorded which). CDR3 sequence reads: CASSPDTRSNEQFF. The CDR3 bases are TGCGCCAGCAGCCCGGACACCCGAAGCAATGAGCAGTTCTTC.